The clone carrying this T cell receptor beta chain was counted many times. These data originate in a study of T cells in Graves' hyperthyroidism and ophthalmopathy. Hyperthyroidism was newly diagnosed in patients aged 18 to 65 (duration under 2 months). Not enrolled were patients with uncontrolled infection, other autoimmune disease, pregnancy or lactation. Amplification targeted TCR beta CDR3 regions from RNA transcripts. First-round RT-PCR of the TCR CDR3 relied on the HTBI primer set. TCRdb passed the multiplex PCR reads through MiXCR, listing each CDR3 protein once. The data contain fewer than 600,000 distinct CDR3 sequences, 14% of them seen just once; the ten biggest clones take up over 15%. The V gene end was trimmed by 5 bases and the J gene end by 5 bases; junction bases not matched to a gene: 7. Germline V gene sequence: CDR1 DFQATT, CDR2 SNEGSKA (reference sequence). The CDR3 runs to 14 residues.

The V gene is TRBV20-1, the J gene TRBJ2-1; 9 bases agree with TRBD2. Material: blood. This TCR was recovered from a woman aged 18 to 35 with Graves' hyperthyroidism. Written as DNA, the CDR3 is TGCAGTGCTTTTAGCGGGAGAGGACACAATGAGCAGTTCTTC. This sequence encodes CSAFSGRGHNEQFF.